This entry features one T cell receptor beta chain sequence. There is no known antigen for this receptor. Base-call qualities are not available, and no considerably larger clone is one nucleotide away. CDR1 is given as MNHEY and CDR2 as SVGAGI, both from the germline V gene. From the cysteine through the phenylalanine, the CDR3 covers 14 amino acids. Kept here is only the CDR3 DNA, which spans 42 bases and is read in frame from base 1. Trimming takes 2 bases from V and 5 bases from J, and the germline ends sit 11 bases apart. Enrollment in ICON was initiated in the first half of 2016, and the last patient was enrolled in late 2018. In a subcohort of about 76 patients, fresh tumor and matched uninvolved tissue were collected for in-depth immune analyses, with TCR sequencing among those analyses. No cell sorting was done, and TCR sequencing was instead run on DNA isolated from bulk tissue. The sample belongs to a study of tumor-infiltrating lymphocytes in localized non-small cell lung cancer listed by TCRdb under 2021. General notes on the study: The cohort covered several histologies, both smokers and never-smokers, and patients whose samples were collected after neoadjuvant chemotherapy. Resected tumor tissue and uninvolved lung tissue described as non-adjacent to the tumor were contributed by each patient, with both tissues obtained from the same patient. The same patients underwent several integrated assays, with TCR sequencing performed together with flow cytometry, multiplex immunofluorescence, RNA-seq, exome sequencing and proteomics. In total, the ICON cohort consisted of over a hundred surgical patients with localized non-small cell lung cancer who had their tumors resected. The paired tumor versus uninvolved lung comparison of immunoSEQ T-cell fraction included roughly 54 patients.

The investigation overall reported the following: TCRbeta sequencing supported higher T cell infiltration in tumors than in uninvolved lung tissue, consistent with immunofluorescence CD3 counts. Since assay coverage differed from patient to patient depending on how much tissue was available, TCR sequencing was done for only a subset of the cohort. Tumor T-cell fraction from TCR sequencing was not associated with recurrence-free survival (p = 0.61). Because different assays used different pieces of the same tissue, intratumor heterogeneity could not be separated from technical variation. The TCR-derived T-cell fraction showed no difference between the flow cytometry-defined immunotypes IM1 (good prognosis) and IM2 (poor prognosis).

TCR sequencing with the immunoSEQ assay provided the T-cell fraction in tumor and uninvolved lung tissue. The paper's data handling went like this. In the survival analysis, patients were divided into a high T-cell fraction group (upper tertile) and a low T-cell fraction group (lower two tertiles), and the two groups were compared using a log-rank test. A signed-rank test was used to test differences in T-cell fraction between paired tumor and uninvolved lung samples. In its TCRdb copy, this immuneACCESS table keeps in-frame sequences only and misses some clones. Where compared with another copy, unresolved V genes explain less than half of these, and the others have no known cause. V, J and clone size are those of that table, while D and trimming were read from the DNA. This sample gives some 7,100 clones in total; around 60% of them show up just once. 10% to 15% of the sample goes to the ten largest clones.

The chain employs TRBV6-5 and TRBJ2-3; no D gene call is confident. Sequenced sample: lung tumor tissue. The receptor comes from a human donor with non-small cell lung cancer. The bases are TGTGCCAGCAGTTACGTTACTGACCAAGATACGCAGTATTTT. Its product reads: CASSYVTDQDTQYF.